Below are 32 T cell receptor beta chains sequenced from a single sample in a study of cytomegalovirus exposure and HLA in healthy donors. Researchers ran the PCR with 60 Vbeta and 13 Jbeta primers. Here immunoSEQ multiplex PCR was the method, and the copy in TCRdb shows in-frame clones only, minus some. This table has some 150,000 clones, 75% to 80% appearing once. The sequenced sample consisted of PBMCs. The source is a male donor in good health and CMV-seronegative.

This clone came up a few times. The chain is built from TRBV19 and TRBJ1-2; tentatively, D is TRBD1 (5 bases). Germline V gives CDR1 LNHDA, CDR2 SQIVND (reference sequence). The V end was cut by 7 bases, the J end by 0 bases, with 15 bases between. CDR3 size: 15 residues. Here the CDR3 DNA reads TGTGCCAGTACCTCATGGGGCGTAGCTAACTATGGCTACACCTTC. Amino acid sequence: CASTSWGVANYGYTF.

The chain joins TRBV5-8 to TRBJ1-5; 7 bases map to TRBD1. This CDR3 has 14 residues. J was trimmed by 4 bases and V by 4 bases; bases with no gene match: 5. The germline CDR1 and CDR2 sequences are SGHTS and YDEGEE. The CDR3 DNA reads TGTGCCAGCAGCCGACCACAGGGGAATCAGCCCCAGCATTTT. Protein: CASSRPQGNQPQHF. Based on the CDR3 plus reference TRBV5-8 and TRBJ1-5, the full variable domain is EAGVTQSPTHLIKTRGQQATLRCSPISGHTSVYWYQQALGLGLQFLLWYDEGEERNRGNFPPRFSGRQFPNYSSELNVNALELEDSALYLCASSRPQGNQPQHFGDGTRLSIL.

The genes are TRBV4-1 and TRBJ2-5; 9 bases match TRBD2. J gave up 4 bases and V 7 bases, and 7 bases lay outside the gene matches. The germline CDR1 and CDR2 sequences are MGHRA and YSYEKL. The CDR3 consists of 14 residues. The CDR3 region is CASTLAGNPETQYF. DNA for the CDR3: TGCGCCAGCACCCTAGCGGGAAATCCAGAGACCCAGTACTTC.

CDR3 nucleotides: TGTGCCTGGAGTGGACTAGTGGTTGAGCAGTTCTTC. Translating it yields CAWSGLVVEQFF. The rearrangement uses TRBV30 and TRBJ2-1; D perhaps matches TRBD2 (6 bases). V was trimmed by 1 base and J by 9 bases, leaving 10 bases between them. Germline V gives CDR1 GTSNPN, CDR2 SVGIG (reference sequence). The CDR3 sequence is 12 residues long.

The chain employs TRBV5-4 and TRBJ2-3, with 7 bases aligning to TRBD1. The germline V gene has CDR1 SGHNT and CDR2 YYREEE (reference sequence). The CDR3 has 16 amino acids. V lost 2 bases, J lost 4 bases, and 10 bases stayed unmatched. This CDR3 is CASSLGTDYSADTQYF. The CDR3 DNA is TGTGCCAGCAGCTTAGGGACAGACTATTCAGCAGATACGCAGTATTTT. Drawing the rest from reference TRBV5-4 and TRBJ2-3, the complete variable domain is ETGVTQSPTHLIKTRGQQVTLRCSSQSGHNTVSWYQQALGQGPQFIFQYYREEENGRGNFPPRFSGLQFPNYSSELNVNALELDDSALYLCASSLGTDYSADTQYFGPGTRLTVL.

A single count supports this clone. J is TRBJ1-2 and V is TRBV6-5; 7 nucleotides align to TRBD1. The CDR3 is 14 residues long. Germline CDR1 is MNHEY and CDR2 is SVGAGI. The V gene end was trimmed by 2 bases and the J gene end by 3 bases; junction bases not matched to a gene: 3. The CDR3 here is CASSYTGADYGYTF. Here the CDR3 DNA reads TGTGCCAGCAGTTACACAGGGGCGGACTATGGCTACACCTTC.

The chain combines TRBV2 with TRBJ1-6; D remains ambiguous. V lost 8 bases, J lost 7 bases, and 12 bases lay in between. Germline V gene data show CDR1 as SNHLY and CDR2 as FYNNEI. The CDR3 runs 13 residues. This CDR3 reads CASLRTANSPLHF. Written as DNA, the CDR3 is TGTGCCAGCTTGCGAACTGCGAATTCACCCCTCCACTTT.

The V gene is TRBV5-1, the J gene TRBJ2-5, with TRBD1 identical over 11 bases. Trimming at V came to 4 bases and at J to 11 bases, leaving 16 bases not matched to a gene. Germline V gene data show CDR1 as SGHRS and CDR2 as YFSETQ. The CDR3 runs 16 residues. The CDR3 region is CASSTGGTGGSLEQYF. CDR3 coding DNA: TGCGCCAGCAGCACGGGGGGGACAGGGGGATCCCTGGAGCAGTACTTC.

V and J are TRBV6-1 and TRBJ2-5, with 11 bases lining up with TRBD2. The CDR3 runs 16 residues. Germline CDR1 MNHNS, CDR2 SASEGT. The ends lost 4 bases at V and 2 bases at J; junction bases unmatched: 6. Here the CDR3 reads CASSGLAGGEQETQYF. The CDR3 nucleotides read TGTGCCAGCAGTGGGCTAGCGGGGGGCGAACAAGAGACCCAGTACTTC.

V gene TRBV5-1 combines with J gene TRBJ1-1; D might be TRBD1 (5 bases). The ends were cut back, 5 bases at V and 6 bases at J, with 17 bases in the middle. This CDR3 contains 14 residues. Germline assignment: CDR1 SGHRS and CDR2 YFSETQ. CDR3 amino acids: CASSMAGPGAEAFF. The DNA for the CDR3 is TGCGCCAGCAGTATGGCGGGGCCGGGGGCTGAAGCTTTCTTT.

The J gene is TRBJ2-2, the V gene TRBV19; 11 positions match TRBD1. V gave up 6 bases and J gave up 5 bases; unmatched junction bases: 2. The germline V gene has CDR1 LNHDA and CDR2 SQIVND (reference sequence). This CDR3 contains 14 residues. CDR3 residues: CASSGTGGTGELFF. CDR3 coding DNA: TGTGCCAGTAGCGGGACAGGGGGGACCGGGGAGCTGTTTTTT.

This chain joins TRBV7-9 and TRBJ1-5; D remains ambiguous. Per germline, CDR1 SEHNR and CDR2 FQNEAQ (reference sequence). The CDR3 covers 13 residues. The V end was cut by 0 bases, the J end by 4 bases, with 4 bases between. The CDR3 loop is CASSLASNQPQHF. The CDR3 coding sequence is TGTGCCAGCAGCTTAGCTTCTAATCAGCCCCAGCATTTT.

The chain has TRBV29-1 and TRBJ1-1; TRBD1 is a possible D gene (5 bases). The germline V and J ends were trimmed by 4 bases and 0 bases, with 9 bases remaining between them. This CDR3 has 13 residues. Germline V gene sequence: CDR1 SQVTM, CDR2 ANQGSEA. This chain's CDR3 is CSVGRQLNTEAFF. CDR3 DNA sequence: TGCAGCGTTGGGAGACAGTTGAACACTGAAGCTTTCTTT.

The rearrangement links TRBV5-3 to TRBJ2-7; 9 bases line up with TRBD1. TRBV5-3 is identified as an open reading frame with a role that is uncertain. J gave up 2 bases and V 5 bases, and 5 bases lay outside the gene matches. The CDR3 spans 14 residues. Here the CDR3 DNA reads TGTGCCAGAAGTACCGGGACAGGGCCCTACGAGCAGTACTTC. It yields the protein CARSTGTGPYEQYF.

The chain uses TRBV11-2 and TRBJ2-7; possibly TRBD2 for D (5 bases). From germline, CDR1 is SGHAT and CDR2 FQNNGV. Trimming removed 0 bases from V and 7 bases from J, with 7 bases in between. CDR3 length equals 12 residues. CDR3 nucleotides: TGTGCCAGCAGCTTAGAATCGGGGGAGCAGTACTTC. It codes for CASSLESGEQYF.

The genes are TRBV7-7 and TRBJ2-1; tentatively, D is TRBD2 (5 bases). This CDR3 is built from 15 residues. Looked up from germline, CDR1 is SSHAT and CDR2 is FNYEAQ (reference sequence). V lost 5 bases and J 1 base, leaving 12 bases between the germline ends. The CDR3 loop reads CASSVGRGSYNEQFF. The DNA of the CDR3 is TGTGCCAGCAGCGTTGGCCGGGGATCCTACAATGAGCAGTTCTTC.

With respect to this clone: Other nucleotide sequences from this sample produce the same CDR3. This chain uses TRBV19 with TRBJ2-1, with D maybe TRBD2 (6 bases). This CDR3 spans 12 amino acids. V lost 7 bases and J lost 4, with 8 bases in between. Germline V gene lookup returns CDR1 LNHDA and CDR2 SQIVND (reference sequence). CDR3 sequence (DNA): TGTGCCAGTACGGCGGGGTACAATGAGCAGTTCTTC. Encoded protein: CASTAGYNEQFF. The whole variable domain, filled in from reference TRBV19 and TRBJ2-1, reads DGGITQSPKYLFRKEGQNVTLSCEQNLNHDAMYWYRQDPGQGLRLIYYSQIVNDFQKGDIAEGYSVSREKKESFPLTVTSAQKNPTAFYLCASTAGYNEQFFGPGTRLTVL.

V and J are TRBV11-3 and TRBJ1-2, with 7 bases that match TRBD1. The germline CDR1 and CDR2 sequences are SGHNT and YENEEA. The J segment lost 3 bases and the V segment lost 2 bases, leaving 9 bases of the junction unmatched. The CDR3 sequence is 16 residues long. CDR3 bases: TGTGCCAGCAGCTTATTGGGGACAGACATTGACTATGGCTACACCTTC. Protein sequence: CASSLLGTDIDYGYTF.

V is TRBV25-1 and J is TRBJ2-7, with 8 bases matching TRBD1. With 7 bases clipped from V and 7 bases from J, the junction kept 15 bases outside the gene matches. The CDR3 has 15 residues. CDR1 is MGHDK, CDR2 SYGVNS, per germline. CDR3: CASTAGQDSTKEQYF. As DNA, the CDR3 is TGTGCCAGCACTGCGGGACAGGATTCTACGAAGGAGCAGTACTTC.

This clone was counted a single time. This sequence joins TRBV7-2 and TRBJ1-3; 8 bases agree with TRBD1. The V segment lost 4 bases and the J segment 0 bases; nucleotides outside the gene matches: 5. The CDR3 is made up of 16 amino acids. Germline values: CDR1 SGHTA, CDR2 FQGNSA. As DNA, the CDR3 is TGTGCCAGCAGCTCATCACAGGGGGGCTCTGGAAACACCATATATTTT. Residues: CASSSSQGGSGNTIYF.

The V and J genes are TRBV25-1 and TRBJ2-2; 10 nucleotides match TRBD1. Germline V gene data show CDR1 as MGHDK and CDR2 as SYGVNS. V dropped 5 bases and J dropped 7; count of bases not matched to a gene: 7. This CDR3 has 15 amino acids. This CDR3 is CASSLFGTGVGELFF. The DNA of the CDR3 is TGTGCCAGCAGTCTATTCGGGACAGGGGTCGGGGAGCTGTTTTTT.

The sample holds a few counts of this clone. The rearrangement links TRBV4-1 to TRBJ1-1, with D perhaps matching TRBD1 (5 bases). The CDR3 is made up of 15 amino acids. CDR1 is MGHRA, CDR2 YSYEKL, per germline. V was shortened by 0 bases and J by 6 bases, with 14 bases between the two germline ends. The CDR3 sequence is CASSQDGTHGPEAFF. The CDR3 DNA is TGCGCCAGCAGCCAAGATGGGACTCATGGCCCTGAAGCTTTCTTT.

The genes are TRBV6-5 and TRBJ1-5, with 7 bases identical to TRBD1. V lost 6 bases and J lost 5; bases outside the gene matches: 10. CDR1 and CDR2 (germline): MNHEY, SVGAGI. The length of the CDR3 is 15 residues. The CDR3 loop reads CASRRTGDSYQPQHF. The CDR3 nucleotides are TGTGCCAGCAGGCGCACAGGGGACAGCTATCAGCCCCAGCATTTT.

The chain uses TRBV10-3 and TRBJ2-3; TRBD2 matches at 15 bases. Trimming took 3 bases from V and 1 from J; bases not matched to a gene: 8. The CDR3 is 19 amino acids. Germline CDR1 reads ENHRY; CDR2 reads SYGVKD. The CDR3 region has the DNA TGTGCCATCAGTGAACCGGGACTAGCGGGGGGATTGGGCACAGATACGCAGTATTTT. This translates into CAISEPGLAGGLGTDTQYF.

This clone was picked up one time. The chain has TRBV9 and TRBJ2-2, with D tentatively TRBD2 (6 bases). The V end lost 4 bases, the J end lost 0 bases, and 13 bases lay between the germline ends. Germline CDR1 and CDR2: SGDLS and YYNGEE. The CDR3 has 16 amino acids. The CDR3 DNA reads TGTGCCAGCAGCCATTCTGGGACTGCGAACACCGGGGAGCTGTTTTTT. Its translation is CASSHSGTANTGELFF.

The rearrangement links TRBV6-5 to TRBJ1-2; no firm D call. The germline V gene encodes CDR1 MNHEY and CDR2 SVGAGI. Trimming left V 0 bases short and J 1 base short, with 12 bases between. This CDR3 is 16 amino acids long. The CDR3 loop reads CASSYSRPGSNYGYTF. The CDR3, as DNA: TGTGCCAGCAGTTACTCGAGGCCTGGGAGTAACTATGGCTACACCTTC.

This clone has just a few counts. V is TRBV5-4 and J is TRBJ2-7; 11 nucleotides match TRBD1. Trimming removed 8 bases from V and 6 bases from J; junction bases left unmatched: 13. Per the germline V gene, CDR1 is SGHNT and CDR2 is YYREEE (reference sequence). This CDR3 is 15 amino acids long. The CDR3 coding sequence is TGTGCCAGTTCCCGCCCGGGACAGGGGGGGAGCGAGCAGTACTTC. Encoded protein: CASSRPGQGGSEQYF.

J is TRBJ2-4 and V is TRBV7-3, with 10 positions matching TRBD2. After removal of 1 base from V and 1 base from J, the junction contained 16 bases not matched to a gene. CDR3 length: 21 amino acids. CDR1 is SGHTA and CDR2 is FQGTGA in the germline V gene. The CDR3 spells CASSLRRPSGGSLWAKNIQYF. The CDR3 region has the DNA TGTGCCAGCAGCTTAAGAAGGCCTAGCGGGGGTTCCCTGTGGGCCAAAAACATTCAGTACTTC.

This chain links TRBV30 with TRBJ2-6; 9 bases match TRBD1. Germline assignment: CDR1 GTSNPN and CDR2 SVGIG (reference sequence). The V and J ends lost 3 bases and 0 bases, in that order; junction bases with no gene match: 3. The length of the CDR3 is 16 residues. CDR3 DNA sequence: TGTGCCTGGAGAGGACAGGGGAACTCTGGGGCCAACGTCCTGACTTTC. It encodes CAWRGQGNSGANVLTF.

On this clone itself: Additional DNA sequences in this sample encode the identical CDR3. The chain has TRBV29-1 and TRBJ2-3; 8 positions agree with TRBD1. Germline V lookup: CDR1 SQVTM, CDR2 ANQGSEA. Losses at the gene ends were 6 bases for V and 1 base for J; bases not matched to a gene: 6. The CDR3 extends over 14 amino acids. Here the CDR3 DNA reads TGCAGCGTAGCTCAGGGGGCCGGCACAGATACGCAGTATTTT. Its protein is CSVAQGAGTDTQYF.

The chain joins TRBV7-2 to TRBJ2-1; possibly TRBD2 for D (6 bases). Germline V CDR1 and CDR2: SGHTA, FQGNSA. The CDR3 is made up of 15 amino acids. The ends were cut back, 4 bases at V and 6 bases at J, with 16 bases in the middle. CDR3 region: CASSSLGTGVNEQFF. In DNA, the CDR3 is TGTGCCAGCAGCTCCCTGGGGACGGGAGTCAATGAGCAGTTCTTC.

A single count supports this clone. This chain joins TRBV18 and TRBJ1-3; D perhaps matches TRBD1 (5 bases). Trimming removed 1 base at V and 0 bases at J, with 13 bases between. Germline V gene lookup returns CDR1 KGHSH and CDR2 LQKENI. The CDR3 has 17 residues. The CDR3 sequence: CASSPLARVFSGNTIYF. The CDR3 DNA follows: TGTGCCAGCTCACCACTTGCCAGGGTTTTCTCTGGAAACACCATATATTTT. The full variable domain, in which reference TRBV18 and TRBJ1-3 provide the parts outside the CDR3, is NAGVMQNPRHLVRRRGQEARLRCSPMKGHSHVYWYRQLPEEGLKFMVYLQKENIIDESGMPKERFSAEFPKEGPSILRIQQVVRGDSAAYFCASSPLARVFSGNTIYFGEGSWLTVV.